A selection of T cell receptor beta chains follows, all from one sample in a study of B cell selection in AIRE deficiency. Produced via immunoSEQ multiplex PCR; TCRdb's table is partial and in-frame only. The repertoire holds 20,000 to 30,000 clones, with approximately 90% as singletons. Sequenced: CD4+CD25+ Tregs sorted from PBMCs. Source of these receptors: a human donor in good health. The CDR3 runs from the conserved cysteine through the conserved F or W. The D gene is left open where the match is weak. Clone size is given for some rows only: seen once, a few or many times, or a class if the clone is expanded.

>-|-|TRBV6-5|TRBJ1-2
TGTGCCAGCAGTCCCCGACCTGTGGGGGGCTACACCTTC
CASSPRPVGGYTF
>-|TRBD1|TRBV19|TRBJ2-3
TGTGCCAGTAGTATGGGGACAGGGGTCGATACGCAGTATTTT
CASSMGTGVDTQYF
>-|-|TRBV27|TRBJ1-4
TGTGCCAGCAGGATATACAGCTTCGGCACTAATGAAAAACTGTTTTTT
CASRIYSFGTNEKLFF
>once|-|TRBV5-1|TRBJ2-3
TGCGCCAGCAGCTTGGTTCTGACTAGCACAGATACGCAGTATTTT
CASSLVLTSTDTQYF
>-|-|TRBV5-1|TRBJ1-6
TGCGCCAGCAGGGAGAGGCCTCATTCACCCCTCCACTTT
CASRERPHSPLHF
>-|-|TRBV30|TRBJ1-1
TGTGCCTGGCGATACAGGGTGGACACTGAAGCTTTCTTT
CAWRYRVDTEAFF
>-|TRBD1|TRBV18|TRBJ1-4
TGTGCCAGCTCACAAGGACAGGGAGGCGAAAAACTGTTTTTT
CASSQGQGGEKLFF
>-|-|TRBV27|TRBJ1-6
TGTGCCAGCAGTTTAGTGATCTATTCACCCCTCCACTTT
CASSLVIYSPLHF
>-|-|TRBV7-3|TRBJ2-5
TGTGCCAGCAGCCAGGGGAACCAAGAGACCCAGTACTTC
CASSQGNQETQYF
>-|-|TRBV18|TRBJ2-7
TGTGCCAGCTCACCACGGGGGGCCTACGAGCAGTACTTC
CASSPRGAYEQYF
>few|TRBD1|TRBV5-4|TRBJ1-2
TGTGCCAGCAGCTTGGCCGGACAGGGCAGGAACTATGGCTACACCTTC
CASSLAGQGRNYGYTF
>-|-|TRBV5-1|TRBJ1-1
TGCGCCAGCAGCGTTACTGCGGACAACACTGAAGCTTTCTTT
CASSVTADNTEAFF
>-|-|TRBV7-2|TRBJ1-1
TGTGCCAGCAGCTTAGCTGGGGGCGGAACTGAAGCTTTCTTT
CASSLAGGGTEAFF
>-|-|TRBV28|TRBJ1-6
TGTGCCAGAATTAGGCTACGGGTAAGAAATAATTCACCCCTCCACTTT
CARIRLRVRNNSPLHF
>-|-|TRBV27|TRBJ1-2
TGTGCCAGCAGCAGATTCGGGGGCTATGGCTACACCTTC
CASSRFGGYGYTF
>-|-|TRBV21-1|TRBJ2-6
TGTGCCAGCAGCAAAAAATCTGACAGAAACTCTGGGGCCAACGTCCTGACTTTC
CASSKKSDRNSGANVLTF
>medium-sized|-|TRBV9|TRBJ1-2
TGTGCCAGCAGCGTTGGGACACAAGACTATGGCTACACCTTC
CASSVGTQDYGYTF
>-|-|TRBV11-2|TRBJ2-1
TGTGCCAGCAGCTTACTAGCGTTAGTCAACAATGAGCAGTTCTTC
CASSLLALVNNEQFF
>once|-|TRBV5-5|TRBJ1-1
TGTGCCAGCAGCGTTGCCTTGAACACTGAAGCTTTCTTT
CASSVALNTEAFF
>-|-|TRBV7-6|TRBJ2-1
TGTGCCAGCAGCTCCCCCCCGGGCGGCAATGAGCAGTTCTTC
CASSSPPGGNEQFF
>-|TRBD2|TRBV28|TRBJ2-3
TGTGCCAGCAGTTCCCTAGCGGGGGTACGCACAGATACGCAGTATTTT
CASSSLAGVRTDTQYF
>-|-|TRBV29-1|TRBJ2-5
TGCAGCGCCCCGGTGCCGGCTGGCGAGACCCAGTACTTC
CSAPVPAGETQYF
>-|-|TRBV27|TRBJ2-2
TGTGCCAGCAGCCCTTATGGCGGAACGAACACCGGGGAGCTGTTTTTT
CASSPYGGTNTGELFF
>-|-|TRBV2|TRBJ2-3
TGTGCCAGCAGTGGGGACACCACAGATACGCAGTATTTT
CASSGDTTDTQYF
>-|-|TRBV10-2|TRBJ1-2
TGCGCCAGCAGACGGGACGGGAGACAGTATGGCTACACCTTC
CASRRDGRQYGYTF
>-|-|TRBV19|TRBJ1-1
TGTGCCAGTAGTAGACTCGCGGTCCTCACTACCATGAACACTGAAGCTTTCTTT
CASSRLAVLTTMNTEAFF
>-|TRBD2|TRBV29-1|TRBJ2-1
TGCAGCGTTGACCTAGCGGGGAAGTACAATGAGCAGTTCTTC
CSVDLAGKYNEQFF